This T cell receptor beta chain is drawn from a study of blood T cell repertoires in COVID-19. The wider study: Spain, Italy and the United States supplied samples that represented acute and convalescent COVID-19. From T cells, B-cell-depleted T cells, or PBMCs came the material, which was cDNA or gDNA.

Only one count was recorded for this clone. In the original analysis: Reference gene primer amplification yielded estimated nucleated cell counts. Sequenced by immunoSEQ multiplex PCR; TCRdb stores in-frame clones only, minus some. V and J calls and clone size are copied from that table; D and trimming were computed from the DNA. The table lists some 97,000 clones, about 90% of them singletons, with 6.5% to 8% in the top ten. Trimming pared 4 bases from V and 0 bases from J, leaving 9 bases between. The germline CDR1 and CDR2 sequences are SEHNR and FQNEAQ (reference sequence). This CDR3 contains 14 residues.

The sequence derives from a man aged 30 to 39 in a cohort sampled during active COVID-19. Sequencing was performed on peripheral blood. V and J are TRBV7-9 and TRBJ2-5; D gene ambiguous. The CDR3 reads CASSSIRDQETQYF. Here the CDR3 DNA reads TGTGCCAGCAGCTCCATCCGGGACCAAGAGACCCAGTACTTC.